Listed here are 22 T cell receptor beta chains from one sample, sequenced in a study of memory CD4+ T cells and cytomegalovirus serostatus. Some clones are missing from TCRdb's copy, which holds only in-frame ones; the method was immunoSEQ multiplex PCR. The sample yields more than 45,000 clones, around four fifths seen once. Single viable CD3+CD4+CD8-CD45RO+ cells were sorted as the memory CD4+ T cells. Input material: memory CD4+ T cells from blood. The receptors originated from an adult in good health and CMV-seropositive.

The rearrangement joins TRBV7-9 to TRBJ1-4, with 7 nucleotides matching TRBD1. The CDR3 totals 17 residues. The V segment lost 1 base and the J segment 7 bases; nucleotides outside the gene matches: 12. In germline, CDR1 is SEHNR, CDR2 FQNEAQ (reference sequence). The CDR3 DNA is TGTGCCAGCAGCTTAGGAAGTAGAGGGGGCGCTGGTGAAAAACTGTTTTTT. Its translation is CASSLGSRGGAGEKLFF.

The rearrangement joins TRBV28 to TRBJ1-5; D unclear. Germline V gene data show CDR1 as MDHEN and CDR2 as SYDVKM. Trimming left V 6 bases short and J 4 bases short, with 7 bases between. CDR3 size: 12 residues. The CDR3 loop reads CASRLENQPQHF. The DNA for the CDR3 is TGTGCCAGCAGGCTAGAAAATCAGCCCCAGCATTTT.

The chain links TRBV5-4 to TRBJ2-7; tentatively, D is TRBD2 (6 bases). Germline V gives CDR1 SGHNT, CDR2 YYREEE (reference sequence). This CDR3 spans 13 amino acids. The V gene lost 4 bases and the J gene lost 3 bases, with 11 bases spanning the gap. The CDR3 here is CASSLGRDYEQYF. In DNA, the CDR3 is TGTGCCAGCAGCCTGGGGCGGGACTACGAGCAGTACTTC.

The gene calls are TRBV28 and TRBJ2-7; D not certain. V lost 7 bases and J lost 5, with 12 bases in between. CDR3 length: 12 residues. CDR1 and CDR2 (germline): MDHEN, SYDVKM. The CDR3 nucleotides are TGTGCCAGCATCGGACCCCACCACGAGCAGTACTTC. It codes for CASIGPHHEQYF.

This clone showed up just once. J is TRBJ2-7 and V is TRBV27; 11 bases are a match to TRBD2. The trim removed 2 bases at V and 7 bases at J, leaving 7 bases unmatched. CDR3 size: 15 residues. CDR1 MNHEY and CDR2 SMNVEV come from the germline V gene (reference sequence). The CDR3 sequence: CASSLNSGGAGEQYF. CDR3 DNA sequence: TGTGCCAGCAGTTTAAATAGCGGGGGGGCCGGGGAGCAGTACTTC.

J is TRBJ2-1 and V is TRBV7-2; weak D call: TRBD1 (7 bases). V was cut by 2 bases and J by 7 bases, with 21 bases left in between. CDR3 length: 17 residues. CDR1 and CDR2 (germline): SGHTA, FQGNSA. The CDR3 here is CASSLNIQGRWVNEQFF. For the CDR3, the DNA is TGTGCCAGCAGCTTAAATATACAGGGGAGGTGGGTGAATGAGCAGTTCTTC.

This clone was counted a few times. The chain recombines TRBV5-4 with TRBJ2-3; 9 bases map to TRBD2. V dropped 4 bases and J dropped 3; count of bases not matched to a gene: 9. Germline V gene lookup returns CDR1 SGHNT and CDR2 YYREEE (reference sequence). CDR3 size: 16 residues. The CDR3 protein is CASSPGGGGATDTQYF. The CDR3 DNA reads TGTGCCAGCAGCCCCGGGGGCGGGGGGGCGACAGATACGCAGTATTTT.

The gene calls are TRBV4-1 and TRBJ2-1; 12 bases map to TRBD1. This CDR3 contains 16 residues. Germline V gene sequence: CDR1 MGHRA, CDR2 YSYEKL. The V segment lost 6 bases and the J segment 8 bases; nucleotides outside the gene matches: 11. CDR3 residues: CASRNAGTGGIDEQFF. The CDR3 region has the DNA TGCGCCAGCAGAAACGCCGGGACAGGGGGCATTGATGAGCAGTTCTTC.

The V gene is TRBV11-2, the J gene TRBJ2-7, with 8 bases matching TRBD1. The V segment lost 6 bases and the J segment 1 base; nucleotides outside the gene matches: 8. The germline V gene encodes CDR1 SGHAT and CDR2 FQNNGV. The CDR3 is made up of 15 amino acids. DNA for the CDR3: TGTGCCAGCAGAAAACAGGGGGTAATATCCTACGAGCAGTACTTC. Protein sequence: CASRKQGVISYEQYF.

CDR3 protein: CASSLPEVGQPQHF. CDR3 DNA: TGTGCCAGCAGCTTACCGGAGGTCGGACAGCCCCAGCATTTT. This chain links TRBV7-9 with TRBJ1-5, with D hard to call. The CDR3 loop spans 14 amino acids. Trimming left V 2 bases short and J 7 bases short, with 12 bases between. From germline, CDR1 is SEHNR and CDR2 FQNEAQ (reference sequence). The full variable domain, in which reference TRBV7-9 and TRBJ1-5 provide the parts outside the CDR3, is DTGVSQNPRHKITKRGQNVTFRCDPISEHNRLYWYRQTLGQGPEFLTYFQNEAQLEKSRLLSDRFSAERPKGSFSTLEIQRTEQGDSAMYLCASSLPEVGQPQHFGDGTRLSIL.

V usage is TRBV5-8 and J usage is TRBJ2-7; D gene ambiguous. The germline CDR1 and CDR2 sequences are SGHTS and YDEGEE. CDR3 length: 16 residues. The V gene lost 9 bases and the J gene lost 1 base, with 23 bases spanning the gap. In DNA form, the CDR3 reads TGTGCCACGCGACGGAGAAGGATCGGGCCTTCCTACGAGCAGTACTTC. This gives the protein CATRRRRIGPSYEQYF.

The chain couples TRBV28 to TRBJ1-3; 8 bases line up with TRBD1. The CDR3 sequence is 19 residues long. Germline V CDR1 and CDR2: MDHEN, SYDVKM. Unmatched junction bases numbered 13, after V lost 2 bases and J lost 1 base. The chain's CDR3 is CASSLGRGLFTLSGNTIYF. CDR3 bases: TGTGCCAGCAGTTTAGGCAGGGGGCTGTTTACCTTATCTGGAAACACCATATATTTT.

A word on this clone: This CDR3 is also generated by other DNA sequences in the sample. The chain joins TRBV18 to TRBJ1-5; no clear D gene. The CDR3 length is 13 residues. Germline CDR1 reads KGHSH; CDR2 reads LQKENI. Trimming took off 1 base at V and 5 bases at J, with 6 bases between the two ends. This chain's CDR3 is CASSPLEDQPQHF. The CDR3 coding sequence is TGTGCCAGCTCACCACTCGAGGATCAGCCCCAGCATTTT.

A note on this clone: Relative to the germline gene, one junction end is altered; a read error may explain this. V gene TRBV7-7 combines with J gene TRBJ2-3, with D tentatively TRBD1 or TRBD2 (7 bases each). This CDR3 comprises 16 residues. Per the germline V gene, CDR1 is SSHAT and CDR2 is FNYEAQ (reference sequence). The CDR3 here is CASSSGGAIGTDTQYF. In DNA, the CDR3 is TGTGCTAGCAGCTCAGGGGGGGCAATCGGCACAGATACGCAGTATTTT.

Worth noting for this clone: At one end the junction does not follow the germline gene, possibly because of a read error. The gene calls are TRBV4-3 and TRBJ1-2; possibly TRBD1 for D (6 bases). The CDR3 contains 17 residues. The germline V gene has CDR1 LGHNA and CDR2 YSLEER. The CDR3 loop is CASSQDHGGDMYYGHTF. Written as DNA, the CDR3 is TGCGCCAGCAGCCAAGATCACGGGGGGGACATGTACTATGGCCACACCTTC.

About this clone itself: The junction departs from germline at one end; a sequencing error may be responsible. The rearrangement links TRBV5-4 to TRBJ2-1, with 8 bases matching TRBD1. The CDR3 contains 12 residues. Germline V lookup: CDR1 SGHNT, CDR2 YYREEE (reference sequence). This chain's CDR3 is CASSLATGGQFF. CDR3 DNA: TGTGCCAGCAGTTTGGCAACAGGGGGGCAGTTCTTC.

The chain recombines TRBV10-3 with TRBJ2-3; D perhaps matches TRBD2 (6 bases). V shed 5 bases and J shed 0 bases, with 18 bases lying between them. CDR3 size: 17 residues. Germline V gives CDR1 ENHRY, CDR2 SYGVKD. CDR3 loop: CAISKGAMGGSTDTQYF. CDR3 nucleotide sequence: TGTGCCATCAGTAAGGGAGCGATGGGGGGTAGCACAGATACGCAGTATTTT.

The chain has TRBV4-3 and TRBJ1-6, with D uncertain. There are 14 residues in the CDR3. Germline loops: CDR1 LGHNA, CDR2 YSLEER. V was pared by 1 base and J by 7 bases, with 8 bases between. CDR3 coding DNA: TGCGCCAGCAGCCAAGGGGTAGCCAATTCACCCCTCCACTTT. It yields the protein CASSQGVANSPLHF.

The rearrangement uses TRBV9 and TRBJ2-5, with D possibly being TRBD1 (6 bases). Germline lookup yields CDR1 SGDLS and CDR2 YYNGEE. Between the trimmed V and J ends, which lost 4 bases and 2 bases, there was a span of 15 bases. The CDR3 runs 15 residues. The CDR3 is CASSTRGQIQETQYF. The CDR3, as DNA: TGTGCCAGCAGCACCCGAGGACAGATTCAAGAGACCCAGTACTTC.

The chain combines TRBV29-1 with TRBJ2-7, with D possibly called TRBD1 or TRBD2 (5 bases each). Trimming took 4 bases from V and 3 from J, leaving 19 bases between them. The V gene's germline CDR1 is SQVTM and CDR2 ANQGSEA. The CDR3 is 15 residues long. CDR3 DNA sequence: TGCAGCGTTGGAGTTGGGACGCCAAGCCTCTACGAGCAGTACTTC. Protein: CSVGVGTPSLYEQYF.

The chain couples TRBV19 to TRBJ1-1; perhaps TRBD1 as D (5 bases). Trimming left V 5 bases short and J 8 bases short, with 33 bases between. This CDR3 region has 19 residues. The germline V gene encodes CDR1 LNHDA and CDR2 SQIVND (reference sequence). The CDR3 DNA reads TGTGCCAGTAGTCCCGCCCTGGGGACTTCTACCGGGCCGAATGCCGAAGCTTTCTTT. Protein sequence: CASSPALGTSTGPNAEAFF. Using reference TRBV19 and TRBJ1-1 for the parts outside the CDR3, the full variable domain is DGGITQSPKYLFRKEGQNVTLSCEQNLNHDAMYWYRQDPGQGLRLIYYSQIVNDFQKGDIAEGYSVSREKKESFPLTVTSAQKNPTAFYLCASSPALGTSTGPNAEAFFGQGTRLTVV.

This clone was seen more than once but under ten times. Its ends do not fully match the called genes, so a read error is possible. The rearrangement uses TRBV4-1 and TRBJ1-1, with TRBD1 as a possible D gene (6 bases). CDR3 length: 12 amino acids. Looked up from germline, CDR1 is MGHRA and CDR2 is YSYEKL. CDR3 amino acids: CASSQMYGQPNF. The CDR3 nucleotides read TGCGCCAGCAGCCAGATGTATGGACAGCCCAACTTT.